The clone carrying this T cell receptor (beta chain) has a handful of counts. Antigen: not known. The sample comes from a study of Graves' ophthalmopathy and Graves' hyperthyroidism. Study context: The blood sample was drawn at first diagnosis and before any treatment.

From germline, CDR1 is KGHSH and CDR2 LQKENI. This CDR3 is built from 12 residues. After removal of 3 bases from V and 6 bases from J, the junction contained 1 base not matched to a gene. Stable hyperthyroidism was defined by absence of ophthalmopathy within 18 months of follow-up. Uncontrolled infections, other autoimmune diseases, pregnancy or lactation barred patients from enrollment. Overall study results and limits: Most expanded clonotypes in thyroid above 0.001 frequency also showed up in blood.

From RNA, the CDR3 regions of TCR beta chains were amplified and sequenced. Scientists carried out first-round RT-PCR using HTBI primers and then a second-round multiplex PCR. TCRdb reprocessed the multiplex PCR reads via MiXCR and lists one record per CDR3 protein. The sample carries approximately 410,000 distinct CDR3 sequences, roughly 14% recorded once. Sequencing was performed on peripheral blood. The source of this sequence is a woman younger than 30 with stable Graves' hyperthyroidism. This chain links TRBV18 with TRBJ2-7; 8 bases line up with TRBD1. The CDR3 bases are TGTGCCAGCTCACCGGGACAGGCCGAGCAGTACTTC. Translating gives CASSPGQAEQYF.